The T cell receptor beta chain described here comes from a study of control samples from healthy donors and cancer patients. Germline CDR1 is MDHEN and CDR2 is SYDVKM. V lost 5 bases and J lost 3, with 16 bases in between. The length of the CDR3 is 15 residues. Assay: immunoSEQ multiplex PCR; the TCRdb copy retains only in-frame clones and omits some. The sample has approximately 92,000 clones, approximately 95% seen once; the top ten hold about 1.5%. Sequences were obtained from blood. The clonotype was recovered from a woman aged 25 to 45 in good health. The V call is TRBV28, the J call TRBJ1-2; D possibly corresponds to TRBD1 (6 bases). The CDR3 nucleotides are TGTGCCAGCAGTCCTACAGGGACCTTTTACTATGGCTACACCTTC. The encoded protein is CASSPTGTFYYGYTF.